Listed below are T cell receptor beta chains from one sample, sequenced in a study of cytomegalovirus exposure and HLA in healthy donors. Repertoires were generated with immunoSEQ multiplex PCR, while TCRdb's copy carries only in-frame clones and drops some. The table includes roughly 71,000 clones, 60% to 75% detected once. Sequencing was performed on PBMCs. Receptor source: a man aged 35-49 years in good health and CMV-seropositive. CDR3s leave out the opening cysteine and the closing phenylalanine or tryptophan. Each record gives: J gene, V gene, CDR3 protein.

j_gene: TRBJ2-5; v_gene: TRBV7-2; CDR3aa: ASRERGGPQKTQY
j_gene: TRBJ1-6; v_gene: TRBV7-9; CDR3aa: SSSQGDSPLH
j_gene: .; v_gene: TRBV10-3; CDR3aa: AISDAGEETQY
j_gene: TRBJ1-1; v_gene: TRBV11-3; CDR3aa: ASSLSGRWGSVNTEAF
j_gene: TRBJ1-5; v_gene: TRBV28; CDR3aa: ASSPGEISNQPQH
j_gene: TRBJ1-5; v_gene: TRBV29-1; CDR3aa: SVETAANQPQH
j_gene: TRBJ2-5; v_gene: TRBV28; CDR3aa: ASRPTGGAKTQY
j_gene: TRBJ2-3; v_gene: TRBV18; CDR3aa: ASSPIVLAGTDTQY
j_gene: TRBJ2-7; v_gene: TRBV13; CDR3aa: ASSPQGGTGRYEQY
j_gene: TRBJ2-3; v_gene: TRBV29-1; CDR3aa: SVTSGGAVSTDTQY
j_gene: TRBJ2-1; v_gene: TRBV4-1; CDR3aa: ASSRGPSGTGINEQF
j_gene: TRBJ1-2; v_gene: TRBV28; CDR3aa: ASSFVTDYGYT
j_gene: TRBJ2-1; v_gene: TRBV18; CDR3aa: ASSPTGGGGNEQF
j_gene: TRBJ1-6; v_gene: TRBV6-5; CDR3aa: ATGGGGNSPLH
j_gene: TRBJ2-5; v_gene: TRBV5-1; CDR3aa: ASSLGPGQGAVETQY
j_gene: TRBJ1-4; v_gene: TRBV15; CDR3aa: ATRQGTGEKLF
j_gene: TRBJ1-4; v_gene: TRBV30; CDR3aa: AWNIRRSNEKLF
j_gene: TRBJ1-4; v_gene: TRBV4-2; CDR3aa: ASSQAGPNEKLF
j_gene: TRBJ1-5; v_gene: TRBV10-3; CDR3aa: AISDGQKQQPQH
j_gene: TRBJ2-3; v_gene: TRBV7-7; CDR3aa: ASSTDSGGTQY
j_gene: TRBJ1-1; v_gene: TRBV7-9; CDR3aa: ASSPNRGMGTEAF
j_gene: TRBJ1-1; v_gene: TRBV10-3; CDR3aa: AISEAGRAF
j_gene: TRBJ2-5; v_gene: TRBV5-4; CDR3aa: ASSLGTEETQY
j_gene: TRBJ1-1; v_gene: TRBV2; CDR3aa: ASSPKQGGTEAF
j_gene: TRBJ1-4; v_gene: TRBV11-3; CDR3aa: ASSLDSGVGEKLF
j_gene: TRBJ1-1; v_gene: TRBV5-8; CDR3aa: ASSLRTGANTEAF
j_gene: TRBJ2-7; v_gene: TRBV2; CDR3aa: ASGYLNFSYEQY